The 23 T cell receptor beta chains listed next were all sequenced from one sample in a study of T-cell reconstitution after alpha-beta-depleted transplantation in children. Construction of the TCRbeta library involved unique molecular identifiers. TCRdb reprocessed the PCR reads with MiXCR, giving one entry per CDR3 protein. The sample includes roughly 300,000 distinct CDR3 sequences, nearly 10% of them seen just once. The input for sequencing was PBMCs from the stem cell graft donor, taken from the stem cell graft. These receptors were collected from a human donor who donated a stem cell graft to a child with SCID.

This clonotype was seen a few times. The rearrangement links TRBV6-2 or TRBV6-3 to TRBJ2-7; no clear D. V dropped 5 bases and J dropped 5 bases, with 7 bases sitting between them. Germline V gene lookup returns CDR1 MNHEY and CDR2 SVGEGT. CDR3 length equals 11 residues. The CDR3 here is CASSKPNEQYF. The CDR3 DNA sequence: TGTGCCAGCAGTAAACCGAACGAGCAGTACTTC.

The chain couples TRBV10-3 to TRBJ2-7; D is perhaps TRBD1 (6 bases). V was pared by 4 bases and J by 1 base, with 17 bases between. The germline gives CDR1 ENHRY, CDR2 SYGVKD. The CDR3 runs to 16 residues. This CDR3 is CAISGGDRGSSYEQYF. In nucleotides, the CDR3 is TGTGCCATCAGTGGAGGGGATAGGGGGAGTTCCTACGAGCAGTACTTC.

The CDR3 DNA reads as TGTGCCAGCAGCCACCTCCGGGCCTCCTACGAGCAGTACTTC. It translates to CASSHLRASYEQYF. The gene calls are TRBV12-3 or TRBV12-4 and TRBJ2-7; D unresolved. Trimming took 6 bases from V and 0 from J, leaving 12 bases between them. The CDR3 is 14 amino acids.

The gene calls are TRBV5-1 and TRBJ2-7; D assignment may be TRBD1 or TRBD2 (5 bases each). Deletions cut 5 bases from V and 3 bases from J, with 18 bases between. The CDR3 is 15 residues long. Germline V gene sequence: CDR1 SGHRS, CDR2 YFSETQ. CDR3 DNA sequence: TGCGCCAGCAGACTTGCTTGGGGGACGGGCTACGAGCAGTACTTC. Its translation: CASRLAWGTGYEQYF.

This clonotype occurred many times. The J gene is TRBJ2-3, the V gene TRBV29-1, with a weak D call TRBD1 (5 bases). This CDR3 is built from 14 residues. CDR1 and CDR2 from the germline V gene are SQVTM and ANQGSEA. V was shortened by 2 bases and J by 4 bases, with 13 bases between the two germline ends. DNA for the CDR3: TGCAGCGTTGAAAAGGGGAAAAAGGCAGATACGCAGTATTTT. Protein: CSVEKGKKADTQYF.

The CDR3 nucleotides are TGCGCCAGCAGCCATTTGGGTACTTCCTACGAGCAGTACTTC. This encodes CASSHLGTSYEQYF. The rearrangement links TRBV4-1 to TRBJ2-7; D gene uncertain. The CDR3 runs 14 residues. V gave up 3 bases and J gave up 1 base, with 10 bases separating them. The germline gives CDR1 MGHRA, CDR2 YSYEKL.

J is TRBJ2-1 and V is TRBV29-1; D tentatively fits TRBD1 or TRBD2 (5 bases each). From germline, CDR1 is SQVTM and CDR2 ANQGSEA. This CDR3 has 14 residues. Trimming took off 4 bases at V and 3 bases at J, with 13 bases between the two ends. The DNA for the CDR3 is TGCAGCGTTGCGGGGCCCCCCGGCTACAATGAGCAGTTCTTC. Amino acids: CSVAGPPGYNEQFF.

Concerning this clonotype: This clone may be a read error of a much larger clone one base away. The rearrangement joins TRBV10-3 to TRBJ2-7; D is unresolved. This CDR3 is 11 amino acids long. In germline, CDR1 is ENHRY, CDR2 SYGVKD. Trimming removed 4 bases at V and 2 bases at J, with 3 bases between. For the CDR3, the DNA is TGTGCCATCAGTGCGACCTACGAGCAGTACTTC. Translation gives CAISATYEQYF.

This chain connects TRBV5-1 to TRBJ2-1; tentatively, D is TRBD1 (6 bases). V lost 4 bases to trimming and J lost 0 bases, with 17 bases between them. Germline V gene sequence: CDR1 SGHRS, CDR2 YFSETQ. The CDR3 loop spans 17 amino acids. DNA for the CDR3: TGCGCCAGCAGCCCGTTTGGGGGCCATAGCTCCTACAATGAGCAGTTCTTC. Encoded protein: CASSPFGGHSSYNEQFF.

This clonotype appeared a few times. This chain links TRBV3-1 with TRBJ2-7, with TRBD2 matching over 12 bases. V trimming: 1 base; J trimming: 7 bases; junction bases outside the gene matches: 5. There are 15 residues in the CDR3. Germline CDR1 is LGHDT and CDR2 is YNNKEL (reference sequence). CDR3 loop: CASSQGLAGEREQYF. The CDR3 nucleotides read TGTGCCAGCAGCCAAGGACTAGCGGGGGAGAGGGAGCAGTACTTC.

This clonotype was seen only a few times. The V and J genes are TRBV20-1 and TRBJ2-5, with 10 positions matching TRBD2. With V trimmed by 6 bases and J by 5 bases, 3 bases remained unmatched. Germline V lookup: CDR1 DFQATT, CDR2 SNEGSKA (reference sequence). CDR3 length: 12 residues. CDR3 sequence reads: CSAEGLAETQYF. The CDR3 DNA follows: TGCAGTGCCGAGGGACTAGCGGAGACCCAGTACTTC.

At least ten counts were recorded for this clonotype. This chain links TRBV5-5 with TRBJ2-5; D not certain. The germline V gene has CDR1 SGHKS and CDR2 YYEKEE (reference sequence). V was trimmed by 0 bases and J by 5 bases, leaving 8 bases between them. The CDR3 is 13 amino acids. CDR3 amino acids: CASSLEGRETQYF. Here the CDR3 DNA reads TGTGCCAGCAGCTTGGAGGGTAGGGAGACCCAGTACTTC.

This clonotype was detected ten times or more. The CDR3 region has the DNA TGTGCCAGCAGTTTTCGACAGGGCAATCAGCCCCAGCATTTT. This encodes CASSFRQGNQPQHF. V and J are TRBV6-5 and TRBJ1-5; perhaps TRBD1 as D (6 bases). Germline CDR1 reads MNHEY; CDR2 reads SVGAGI. There are 14 residues in the CDR3. Trimming took 4 bases from V and 2 from J, leaving 9 bases between them.

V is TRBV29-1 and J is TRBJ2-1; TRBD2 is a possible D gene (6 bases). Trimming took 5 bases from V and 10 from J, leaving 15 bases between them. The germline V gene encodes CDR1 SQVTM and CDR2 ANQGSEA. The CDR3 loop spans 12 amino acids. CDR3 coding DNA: TGCAGCGTTCTCGGCGGGGCGGGAGAGCAGTTCTTC. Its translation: CSVLGGAGEQFF.

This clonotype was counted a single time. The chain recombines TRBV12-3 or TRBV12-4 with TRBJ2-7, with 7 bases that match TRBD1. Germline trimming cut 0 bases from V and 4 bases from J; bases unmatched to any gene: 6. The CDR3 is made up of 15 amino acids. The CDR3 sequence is CASSLADRSLYEQYF. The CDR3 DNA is TGTGCCAGCAGTTTAGCGGACAGGTCTCTTTACGAGCAGTACTTC.

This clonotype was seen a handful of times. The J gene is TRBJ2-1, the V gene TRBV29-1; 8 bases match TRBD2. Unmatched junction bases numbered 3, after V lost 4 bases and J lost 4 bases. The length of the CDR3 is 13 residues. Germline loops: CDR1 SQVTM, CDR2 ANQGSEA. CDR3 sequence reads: CSVVTSGYNEQFF. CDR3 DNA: TGCAGCGTTGTTACTAGCGGTTACAATGAGCAGTTCTTC.

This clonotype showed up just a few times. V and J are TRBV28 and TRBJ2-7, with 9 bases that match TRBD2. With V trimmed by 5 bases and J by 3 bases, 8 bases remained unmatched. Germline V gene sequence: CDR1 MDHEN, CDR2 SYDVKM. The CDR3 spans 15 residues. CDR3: CASSSSRGGLYEQYF. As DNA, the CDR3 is TGTGCCAGCAGTAGCTCGCGGGGGGGCCTCTACGAGCAGTACTTC.

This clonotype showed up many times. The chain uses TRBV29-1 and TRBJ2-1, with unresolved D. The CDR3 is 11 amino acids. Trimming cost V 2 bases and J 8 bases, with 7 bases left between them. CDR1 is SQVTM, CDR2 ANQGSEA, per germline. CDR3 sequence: CSVEWQDEQFF. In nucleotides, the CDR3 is TGCAGCGTTGAATGGCAGGATGAGCAGTTCTTC.

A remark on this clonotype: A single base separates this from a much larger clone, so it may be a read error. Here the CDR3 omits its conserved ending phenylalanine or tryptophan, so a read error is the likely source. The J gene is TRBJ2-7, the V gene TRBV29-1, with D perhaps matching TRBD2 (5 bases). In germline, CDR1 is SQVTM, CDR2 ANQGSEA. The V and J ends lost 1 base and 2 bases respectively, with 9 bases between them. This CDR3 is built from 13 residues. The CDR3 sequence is CSVEGELPYEQYY. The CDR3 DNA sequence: TGCAGCGTTGAAGGGGAGTTACCCTACGAGCAGTACTAC.

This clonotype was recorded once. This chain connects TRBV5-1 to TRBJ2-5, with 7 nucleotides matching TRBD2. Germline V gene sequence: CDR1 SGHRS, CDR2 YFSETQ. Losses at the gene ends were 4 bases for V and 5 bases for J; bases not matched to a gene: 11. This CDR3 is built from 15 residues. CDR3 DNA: TGCGCCAGCAGCGGGACGCTGGGAGGGAAGGAGACCCAGTACTTC. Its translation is CASSGTLGGKETQYF.

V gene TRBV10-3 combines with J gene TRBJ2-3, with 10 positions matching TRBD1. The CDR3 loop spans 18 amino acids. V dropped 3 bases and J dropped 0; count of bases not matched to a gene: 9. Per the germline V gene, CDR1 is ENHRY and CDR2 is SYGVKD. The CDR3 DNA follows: TGTGCCATCAGTGATGGGACAGGGGCCACGGATAGCACAGATACGCAGTATTTT. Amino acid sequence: CAISDGTGATDSTDTQYF.

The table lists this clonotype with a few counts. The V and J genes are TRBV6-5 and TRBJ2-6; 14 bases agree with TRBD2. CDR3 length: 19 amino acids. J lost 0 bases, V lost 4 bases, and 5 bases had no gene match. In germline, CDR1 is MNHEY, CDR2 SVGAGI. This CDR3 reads CASSSQTSGGVSGANVLTF. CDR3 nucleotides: TGTGCCAGCAGTTCACAGACTAGCGGGGGGGTCTCTGGGGCCAACGTCCTGACTTTC.

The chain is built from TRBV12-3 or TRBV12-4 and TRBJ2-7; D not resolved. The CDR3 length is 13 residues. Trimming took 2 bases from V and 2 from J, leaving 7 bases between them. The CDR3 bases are TGTGCCAGCAGTTTACAGAAAGCCTACGAGCAGTACTTC. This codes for CASSLQKAYEQYF.